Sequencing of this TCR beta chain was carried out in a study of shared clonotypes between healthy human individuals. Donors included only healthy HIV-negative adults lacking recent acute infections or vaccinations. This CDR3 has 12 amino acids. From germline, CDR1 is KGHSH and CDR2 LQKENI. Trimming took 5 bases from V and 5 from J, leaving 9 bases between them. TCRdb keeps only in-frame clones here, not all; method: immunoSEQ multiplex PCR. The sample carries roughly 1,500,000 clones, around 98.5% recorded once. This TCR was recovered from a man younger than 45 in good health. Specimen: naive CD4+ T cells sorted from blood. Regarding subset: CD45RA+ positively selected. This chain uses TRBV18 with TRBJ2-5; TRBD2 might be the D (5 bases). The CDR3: CASSKADETQYF. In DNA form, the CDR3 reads TGTGCCAGCTCAAAAGCGGATGAGACCCAGTACTTC.